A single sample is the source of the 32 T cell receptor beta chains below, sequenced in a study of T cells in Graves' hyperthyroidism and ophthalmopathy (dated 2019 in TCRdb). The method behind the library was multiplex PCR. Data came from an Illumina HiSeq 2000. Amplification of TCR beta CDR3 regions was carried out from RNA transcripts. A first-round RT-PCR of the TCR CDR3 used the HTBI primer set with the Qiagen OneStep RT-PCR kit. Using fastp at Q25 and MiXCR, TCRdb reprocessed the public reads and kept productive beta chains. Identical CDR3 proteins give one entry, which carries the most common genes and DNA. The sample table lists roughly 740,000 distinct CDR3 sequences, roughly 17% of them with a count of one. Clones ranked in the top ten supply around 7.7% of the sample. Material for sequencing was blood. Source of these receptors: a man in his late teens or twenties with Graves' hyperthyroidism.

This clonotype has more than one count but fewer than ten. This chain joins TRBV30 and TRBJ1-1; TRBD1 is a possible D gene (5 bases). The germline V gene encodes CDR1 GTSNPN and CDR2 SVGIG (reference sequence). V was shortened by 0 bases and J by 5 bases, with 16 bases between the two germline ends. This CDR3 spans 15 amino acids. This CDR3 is CAWSVGVGRGTEAFF. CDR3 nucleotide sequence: TGTGCCTGGAGTGTAGGGGTGGGGCGAGGTACTGAAGCTTTCTTT.

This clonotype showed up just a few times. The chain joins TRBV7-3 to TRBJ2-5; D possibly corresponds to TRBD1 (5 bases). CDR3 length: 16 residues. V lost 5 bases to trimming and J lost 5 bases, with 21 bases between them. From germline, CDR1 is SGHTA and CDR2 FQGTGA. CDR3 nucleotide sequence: TGTGCCAGCAGCCCCTATCCACGTTCTAGGGGTGAGACCCAGTACTTC. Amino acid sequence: CASSPYPRSRGETQYF.

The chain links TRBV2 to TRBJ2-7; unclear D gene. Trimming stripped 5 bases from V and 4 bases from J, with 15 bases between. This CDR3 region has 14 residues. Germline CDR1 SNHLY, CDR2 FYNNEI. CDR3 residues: CASSPRRAAYEQYF. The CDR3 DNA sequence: TGTGCCAGCAGTCCCCGTCGGGCTGCGTACGAGCAGTACTTC.

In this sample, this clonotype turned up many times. CDR3 region: CASSLVGAQPQHF. The CDR3 DNA reads as TGTGCCAGCAGCTTAGTCGGAGCTCAGCCCCAGCATTTT. V is TRBV7-3 and J is TRBJ1-5; D is unclear. V lost 2 bases to trimming and J lost 6 bases, with 8 bases between them. The germline CDR1 and CDR2 sequences are SGHTA and FQGTGA. This CDR3 contains 13 residues.

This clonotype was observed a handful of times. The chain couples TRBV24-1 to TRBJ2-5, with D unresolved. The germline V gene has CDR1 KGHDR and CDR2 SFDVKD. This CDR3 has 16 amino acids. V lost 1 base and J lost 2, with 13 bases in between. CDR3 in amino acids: CATSDFSSPQQETQYF. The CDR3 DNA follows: TGTGCCACCAGTGATTTTTCGAGCCCCCAACAAGAGACCCAGTACTTC.

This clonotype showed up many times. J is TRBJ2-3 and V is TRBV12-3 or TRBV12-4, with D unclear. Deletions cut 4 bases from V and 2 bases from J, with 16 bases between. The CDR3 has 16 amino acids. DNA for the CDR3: TGTGCCAGCAGTTCCGTTAAAAGCGACCTCACAGATACGCAGTATTTT. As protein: CASSSVKSDLTDTQYF.

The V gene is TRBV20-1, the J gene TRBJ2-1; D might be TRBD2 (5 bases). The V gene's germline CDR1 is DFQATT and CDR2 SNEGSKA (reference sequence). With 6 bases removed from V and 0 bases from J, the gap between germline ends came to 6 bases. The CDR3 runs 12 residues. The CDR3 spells CSADYSYNEQFF. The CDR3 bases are TGCAGTGCAGACTACTCCTACAATGAGCAGTTCTTC.

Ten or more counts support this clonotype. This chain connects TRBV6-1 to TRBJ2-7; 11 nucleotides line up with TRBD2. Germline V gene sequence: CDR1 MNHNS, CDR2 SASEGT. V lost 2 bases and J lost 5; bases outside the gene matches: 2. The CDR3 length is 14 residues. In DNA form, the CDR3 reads TGTGCCAGCAGTGAAACTAGCGGGAGCCACGAGCAGTACTTC. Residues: CASSETSGSHEQYF.

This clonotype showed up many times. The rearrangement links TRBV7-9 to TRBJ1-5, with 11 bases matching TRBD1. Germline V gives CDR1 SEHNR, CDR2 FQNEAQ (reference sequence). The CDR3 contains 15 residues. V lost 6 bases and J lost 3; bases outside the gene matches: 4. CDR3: CASSPGQGDNQPQHF. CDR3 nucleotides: TGTGCCAGCAGTCCGGGACAGGGGGACAATCAGCCCCAGCATTTT.

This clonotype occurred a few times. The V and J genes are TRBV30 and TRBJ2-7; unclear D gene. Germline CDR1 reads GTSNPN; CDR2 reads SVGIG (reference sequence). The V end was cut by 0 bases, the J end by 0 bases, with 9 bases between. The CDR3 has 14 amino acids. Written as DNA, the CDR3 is TGTGCCTGGAGTGTACCCCGCAGCTCCTACGAGCAGTACTTC. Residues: CAWSVPRSSYEQYF.

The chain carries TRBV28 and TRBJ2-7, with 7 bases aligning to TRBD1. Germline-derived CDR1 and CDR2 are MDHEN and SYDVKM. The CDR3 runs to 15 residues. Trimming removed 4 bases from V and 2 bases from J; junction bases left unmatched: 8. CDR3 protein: CASSYLGGNPYEQYF. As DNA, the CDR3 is TGTGCCAGCAGTTACTTAGGGGGCAACCCCTACGAGCAGTACTTC.

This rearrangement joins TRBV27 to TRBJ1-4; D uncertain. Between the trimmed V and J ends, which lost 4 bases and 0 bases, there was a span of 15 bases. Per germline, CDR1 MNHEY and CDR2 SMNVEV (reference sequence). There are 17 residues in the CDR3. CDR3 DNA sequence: TGTGCCAGCAGTTGGGGAGGGTCCCTATCAACTAATGAAAAACTGTTTTTT. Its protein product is CASSWGGSLSTNEKLFF.

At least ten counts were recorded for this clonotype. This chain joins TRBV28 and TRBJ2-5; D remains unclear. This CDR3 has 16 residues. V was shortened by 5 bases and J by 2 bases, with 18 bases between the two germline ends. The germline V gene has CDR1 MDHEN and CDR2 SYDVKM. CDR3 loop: CASSPVVRSKQETQYF. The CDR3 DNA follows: TGTGCCAGCAGTCCAGTGGTGCGAAGCAAACAAGAGACCCAGTACTTC.

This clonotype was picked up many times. CDR3 in amino acids: CSAIDRLAGAYNEQFF. DNA of the CDR3: TGCAGTGCTATTGATAGACTAGCGGGGGCGTACAATGAGCAGTTCTTC. This chain joins TRBV20-1 and TRBJ2-1, with TRBD2 matching 12 bases. Germline V gene sequence: CDR1 DFQATT, CDR2 SNEGSKA (reference sequence). Germline trimming cut 4 bases from V and 4 bases from J; bases unmatched to any gene: 8. The length of the CDR3 is 16 residues.

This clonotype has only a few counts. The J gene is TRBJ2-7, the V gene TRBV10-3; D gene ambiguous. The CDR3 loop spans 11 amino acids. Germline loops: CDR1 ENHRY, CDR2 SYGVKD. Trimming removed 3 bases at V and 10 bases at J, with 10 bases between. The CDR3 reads CAISDHKEQYF. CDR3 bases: TGTGCCATCAGTGACCATAAGGAACAGTACTTC.

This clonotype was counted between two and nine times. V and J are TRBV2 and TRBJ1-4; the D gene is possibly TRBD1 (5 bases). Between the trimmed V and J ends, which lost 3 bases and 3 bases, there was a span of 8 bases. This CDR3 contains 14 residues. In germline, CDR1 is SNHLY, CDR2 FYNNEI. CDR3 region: CASSDGGANEKLFF. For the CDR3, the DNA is TGTGCCAGCAGTGATGGGGGAGCTAATGAAAAACTGTTTTTT.

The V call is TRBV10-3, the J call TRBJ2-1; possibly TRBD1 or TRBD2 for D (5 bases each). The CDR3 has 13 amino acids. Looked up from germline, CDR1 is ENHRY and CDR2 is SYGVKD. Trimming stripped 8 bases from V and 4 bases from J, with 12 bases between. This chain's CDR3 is CAIHSGPYNEQFF. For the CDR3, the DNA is TGTGCCATCCACTCGGGACCGTACAATGAGCAGTTCTTC.

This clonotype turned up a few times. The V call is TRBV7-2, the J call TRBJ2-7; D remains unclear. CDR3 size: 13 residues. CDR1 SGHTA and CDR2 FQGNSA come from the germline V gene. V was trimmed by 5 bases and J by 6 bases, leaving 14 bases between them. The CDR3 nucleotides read TGTGCCAGCAGCCAAGAGACCTTCAGCGAGCAGTACTTC. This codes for CASSQETFSEQYF.

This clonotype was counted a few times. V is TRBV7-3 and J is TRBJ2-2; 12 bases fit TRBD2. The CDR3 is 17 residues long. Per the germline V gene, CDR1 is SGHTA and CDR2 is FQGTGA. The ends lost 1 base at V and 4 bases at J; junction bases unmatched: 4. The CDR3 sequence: CASSLRVTSGSTGELFF. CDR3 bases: TGTGCCAGCAGCTTAAGAGTGACTAGCGGGAGCACCGGGGAGCTGTTTTTT.

CDR3 in DNA: TGTGCCAGCAGTTTAGGTAGCGGGAGGGCCGTCAAAAACATTCAGTACTTC. It encodes CASSLGSGRAVKNIQYF. The chain recombines TRBV28 with TRBJ2-4; 11 bases agree with TRBD2. CDR1 is MDHEN, CDR2 SYDVKM, per germline. The trim removed 2 bases at V and 3 bases at J, leaving 6 bases unmatched. The CDR3 totals 17 residues.

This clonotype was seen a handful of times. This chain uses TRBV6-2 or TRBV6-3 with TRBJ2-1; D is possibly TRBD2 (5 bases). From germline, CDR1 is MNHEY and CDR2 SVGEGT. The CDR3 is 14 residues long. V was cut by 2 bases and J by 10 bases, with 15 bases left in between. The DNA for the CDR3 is TGTGCCAGCAGTTACCACGGGGTTAAATGGGAGCAGTTCTTC. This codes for CASSYHGVKWEQFF.

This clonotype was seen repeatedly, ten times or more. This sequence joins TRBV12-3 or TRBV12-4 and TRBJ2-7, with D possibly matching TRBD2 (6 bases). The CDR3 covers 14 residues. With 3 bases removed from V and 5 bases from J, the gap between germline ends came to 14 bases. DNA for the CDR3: TGTGCCAGCAGTTTCGGGGTCGGGAGCGACGAGCAGTACTTC. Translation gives CASSFGVGSDEQYF.

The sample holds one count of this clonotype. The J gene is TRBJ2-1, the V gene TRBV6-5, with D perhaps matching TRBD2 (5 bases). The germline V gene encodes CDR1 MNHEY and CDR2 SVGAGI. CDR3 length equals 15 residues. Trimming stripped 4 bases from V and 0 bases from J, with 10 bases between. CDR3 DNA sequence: TGTGCCAGCAGTTCCGCGGGCGCCTCCTACAATGAGCAGTTCTTC. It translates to CASSSAGASYNEQFF.

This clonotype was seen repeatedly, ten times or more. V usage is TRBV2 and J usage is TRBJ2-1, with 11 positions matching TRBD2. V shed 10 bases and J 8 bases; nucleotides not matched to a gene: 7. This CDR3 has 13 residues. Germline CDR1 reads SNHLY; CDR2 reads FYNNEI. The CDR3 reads CAITSGRVDEQFF. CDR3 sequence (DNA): TGTGCCATCACTAGCGGGAGAGTCGATGAGCAGTTCTTC.

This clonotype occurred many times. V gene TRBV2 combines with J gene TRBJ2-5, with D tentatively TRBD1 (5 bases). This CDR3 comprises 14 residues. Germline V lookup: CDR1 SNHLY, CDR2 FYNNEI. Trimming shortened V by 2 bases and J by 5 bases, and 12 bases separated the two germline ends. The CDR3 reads CASSEQGGYETQYF. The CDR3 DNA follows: TGTGCCAGCAGTGAACAGGGTGGTTACGAGACCCAGTACTTC.

CDR3 sequence reads: CASSTQGGHNEQFF. CDR3 nucleotides: TGTGCCAGCAGCACGCAGGGGGGGCACAATGAGCAGTTCTTC. The chain has TRBV9 and TRBJ2-1; D assignment may be TRBD1 or TRBD2 (7 bases each). This CDR3 has 14 residues. The V gene lost 4 bases and the J gene lost 5 bases, with 13 bases spanning the gap. CDR1 SGDLS and CDR2 YYNGEE come from the germline V gene.

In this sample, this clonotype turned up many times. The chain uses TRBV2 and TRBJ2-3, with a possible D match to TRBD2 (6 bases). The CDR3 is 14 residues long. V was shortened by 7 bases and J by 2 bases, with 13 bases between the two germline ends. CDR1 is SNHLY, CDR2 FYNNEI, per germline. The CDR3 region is CASNGDSYTDTQYF. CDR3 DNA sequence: TGTGCCAGCAATGGGGACTCGTACACAGATACGCAGTATTTT.

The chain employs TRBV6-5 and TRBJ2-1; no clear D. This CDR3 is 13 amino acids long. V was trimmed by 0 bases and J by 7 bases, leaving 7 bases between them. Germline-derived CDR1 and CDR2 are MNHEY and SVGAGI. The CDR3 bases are TGTGCCAGCAGTTACTCGAAGGGTAATGAGCAGTTCTTC. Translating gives CASSYSKGNEQFF.

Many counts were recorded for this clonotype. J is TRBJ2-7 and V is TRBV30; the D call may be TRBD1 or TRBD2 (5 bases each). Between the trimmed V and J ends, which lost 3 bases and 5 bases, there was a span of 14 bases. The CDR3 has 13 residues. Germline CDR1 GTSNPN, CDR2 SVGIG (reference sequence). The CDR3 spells CAWRARRGNEQYF. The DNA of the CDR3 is TGTGCCTGGAGGGCCCGCCGGGGCAACGAGCAGTACTTC.

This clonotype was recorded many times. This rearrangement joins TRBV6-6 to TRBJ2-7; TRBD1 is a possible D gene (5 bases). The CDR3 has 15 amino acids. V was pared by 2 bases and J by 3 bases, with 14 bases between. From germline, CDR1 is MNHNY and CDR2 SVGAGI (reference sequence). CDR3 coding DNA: TGTGCCAGCAGTTACGGGGCAGAGGCTGGCTACGAGCAGTACTTC. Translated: CASSYGAEAGYEQYF.

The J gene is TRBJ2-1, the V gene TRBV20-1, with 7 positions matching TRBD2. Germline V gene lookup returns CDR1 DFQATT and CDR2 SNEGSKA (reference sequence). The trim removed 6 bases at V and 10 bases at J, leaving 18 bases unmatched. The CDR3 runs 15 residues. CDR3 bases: TGCAGTGCCGTAGTTATGGCGGGAGCTCGGTACGAGCAGTTCTTC. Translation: CSAVVMAGARYEQFF.

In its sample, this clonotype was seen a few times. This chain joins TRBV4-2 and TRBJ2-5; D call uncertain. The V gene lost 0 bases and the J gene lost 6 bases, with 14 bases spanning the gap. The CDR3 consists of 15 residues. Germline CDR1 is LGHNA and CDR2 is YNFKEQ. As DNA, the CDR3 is TGTGCCAGCAGCCAAGATCATGCTAGTGGAAAGACCCAGTACTTC. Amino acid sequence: CASSQDHASGKTQYF.